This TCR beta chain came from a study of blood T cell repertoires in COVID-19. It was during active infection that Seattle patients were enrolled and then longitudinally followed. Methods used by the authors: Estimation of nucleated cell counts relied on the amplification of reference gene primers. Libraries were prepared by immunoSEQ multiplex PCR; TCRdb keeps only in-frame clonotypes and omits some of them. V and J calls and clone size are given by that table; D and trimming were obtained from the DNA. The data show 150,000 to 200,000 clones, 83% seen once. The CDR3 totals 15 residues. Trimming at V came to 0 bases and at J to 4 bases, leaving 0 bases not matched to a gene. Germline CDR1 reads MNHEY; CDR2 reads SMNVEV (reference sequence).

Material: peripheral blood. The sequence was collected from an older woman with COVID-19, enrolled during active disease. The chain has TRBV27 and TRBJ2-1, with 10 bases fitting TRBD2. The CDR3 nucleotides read TGTGCCAGCAGTTTATCACTAGCGGGATACAATGAGCAGTTCTTC. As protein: CASSLSLAGYNEQFF.